What follows are 4 T cell receptor beta chains derived from one specimen sequenced in a study of OX40 agonist ivuxolimab in advanced cancers. Method: immunoSEQ multiplex PCR; TCRdb's copy keeps in-frame clones and lacks some. The sample has 70,000 to 80,000 clones, approximately 90% seen once. Source: CD4+ or CD8+ T cells sorted from blood, taken in a trial of the OX40 agonist ivuxolimab. These receptors came from an adult with an advanced solid tumor such as melanoma, head and neck, liver or kidney cancer.

This clone appeared once. The CDR3 DNA reads as TGTGCCAGCAGTGTTGGACAGGGGGCCGGATATGGCTACACCTTC. Its translation: CASSVGQGAGYGYTF. V usage is TRBV2 and J usage is TRBJ1-2; the match to TRBD1 covers 11 bases. Looked up from germline, CDR1 is SNHLY and CDR2 is FYNNEI. After removal of 4 bases from V and 5 bases from J, the junction contained 6 bases not matched to a gene. The length of the CDR3 is 15 residues.

The chain carries TRBV12-5 and TRBJ2-6; 8 bases line up with TRBD1. Germline values: CDR1 LGHNT, CDR2 FRNRAP. Trimming removed 1 base from V and 1 base from J; junction bases left unmatched: 15. The CDR3 runs to 21 residues. As DNA, the CDR3 is TGTGCTAGTGGTTTGGCAGGACAGGGCATCCTGCTTAAGTCTGGGGCCAACGTCCTGACTTTC. Its protein is CASGLAGQGILLKSGANVLTF.

The chain has TRBV9 and TRBJ1-2; the match to TRBD1 covers 9 bases. This CDR3 is built from 15 residues. Germline trimming cut 0 bases from V and 4 bases from J; bases unmatched to any gene: 4. Germline lookup yields CDR1 SGDLS and CDR2 YYNGEE. The CDR3 loop is CASSVVGTGIYGYTF. The CDR3 nucleotides are TGTGCCAGCAGCGTAGTAGGGACAGGGATCTATGGCTACACCTTC. Together with reference TRBV9 and TRBJ1-2, the CDR3 gives the full variable domain: DSGVTQTPKHLITATGQRVTLRCSPRSGDLSVYWYQQSLDQGLQFLIQYYNGEERAKGNILERFSAQQFPDLHSELNLSSLELGDSALYFCASSVVGTGIYGYTFGSGTRLTVV.

The chain employs TRBV7-2 and TRBJ2-1; TRBD2 matches 8 bases. The CDR3 is 14 residues long. Germline V gives CDR1 SGHTA, CDR2 FQGNSA. Trimming removed 3 bases from V and 7 bases from J; junction bases left unmatched: 5. In nucleotides, the CDR3 is TGTGCCAGCAGCTTCGGGACTAGTTTTAATGAGCAGTTCTTC. It codes for CASSFGTSFNEQFF.